This entry lists 14 T cell receptor beta chains sequenced from one sample in a study of CD8 T cells in Susac syndrome. When the RNA was reverse transcribed, random hexamers were used with an input of about 0.5 to 1 ug. In TCRdb, the immunoSEQ multiplex PCR reads were re-called with MiXCR into one record per CDR3 protein. The table lists some 170,000 distinct CDR3 sequences, approximately 95% of them singletons, with approximately 0.1% in the top ten. The sequenced material came from CD4+ T cells from PBMCs. These receptors all come from a human donor in good health.

The sample holds a few counts of this clonotype. The chain combines TRBV12-3 or TRBV12-4 with TRBJ2-1; D gene unclear. CDR3 size: 12 residues. Trimming took 3 bases from V and 9 from J, leaving 9 bases between them. The DNA of the CDR3 is TGTGCCAGCAGTTTTAGTGCTGGTGAGCAGTTCTTC. It encodes CASSFSAGEQFF.

The rearrangement uses TRBV19 and TRBJ2-5, with TRBD2 matching 7 bases. Per germline, CDR1 LNHDA and CDR2 SQIVND (reference sequence). With V trimmed by 4 bases and J by 12 bases, 11 bases remained unmatched. The CDR3 is made up of 13 amino acids. CDR3 residues: CASSTSGSRDKYF. The CDR3 nucleotides read TGTGCCAGTAGTACTAGCGGTTCAAGAGATAAGTACTTC.

This chain links TRBV12-3 or TRBV12-4 with TRBJ2-4; the D call may be TRBD1 or TRBD2 (5 bases each). This CDR3 spans 11 amino acids. Trimming took 3 bases from V and 11 from J, leaving 8 bases between them. The CDR3 protein is CASSLGPLQYF. DNA of the CDR3: TGTGCCAGCAGTTTGGGACCACTTCAGTACTTC.

This clonotype was seen only once. This chain uses TRBV5-6 with TRBJ2-4, with TRBD1 matching over 7 bases. Germline CDR1 and CDR2: SGHDT and YYEEEE. J lost 6 bases, V lost 6 bases, and 9 bases had no gene match. CDR3 length: 14 amino acids. The chain's CDR3 is CASTKRGPVNIQYF. For the CDR3, the DNA is TGTGCCAGCACCAAAAGGGGGCCGGTAAACATTCAGTACTTC.

This chain connects TRBV28 to TRBJ1-1; D is possibly TRBD1 (5 bases). From germline, CDR1 is MDHEN and CDR2 SYDVKM. The CDR3 contains 16 residues. With 5 bases removed from V and 2 bases from J, the gap between germline ends came to 18 bases. CDR3 bases: TGTGCCAGCAGTCACGGGGCCCTGGGGTCAAACACTGAAGCTTTCTTT. Its translation is CASSHGALGSNTEAFF. The whole variable domain, filled in from reference TRBV28 and TRBJ1-1, reads DVKVTQSSRYLVKRTGEKVFLECVQDMDHENMFWYRQDPGLGLRLIYFSYDVKMKEKGDIPEGYSVSREKKERFSLILESASTNQTSMYLCASSHGALGSNTEAFFGQGTRLTVV.

V and J are TRBV28 and TRBJ1-2, with D possibly being TRBD1 (5 bases). The CDR3 is 15 residues long. The germline V gene encodes CDR1 MDHEN and CDR2 SYDVKM. V was cut by 4 bases and J by 4 bases, with 16 bases left in between. CDR3 sequence (DNA): TGTGCCAGCAGTTCCCACAGGCTCCTTGGCTATGGCTACACCTTC. It yields the protein CASSSHRLLGYGYTF.

This clonotype was recorded once. This chain uses TRBV27 with TRBJ2-5; D is perhaps TRBD1 (5 bases). Germline V lookup: CDR1 MNHEY, CDR2 SMNVEV (reference sequence). With 6 bases removed from V and 2 bases from J, the gap between germline ends came to 19 bases. The CDR3 covers 16 residues. CDR3 DNA sequence: TGTGCCAGCAGCCAAAGGGGATACCCCCCTCAAGAGACCCAGTACTTC. The encoded protein is CASSQRGYPPQETQYF.

V and J are TRBV6-2 or TRBV6-3 and TRBJ1-1, with D possibly being TRBD1 (6 bases). V dropped 2 bases and J dropped 5 bases, with 15 bases sitting between them. The CDR3 covers 15 residues. The germline V gene encodes CDR1 MNHEY and CDR2 SVGEGT. The CDR3 nucleotides read TGTGCCAGCAGTTACGGATACAGGGATCGGACTGAAGCTTTCTTT. It yields the protein CASSYGYRDRTEAFF.

This chain connects TRBV30 to TRBJ2-3; TRBD2 is a possible D gene (6 bases). This CDR3 comprises 15 residues. V shed 2 bases and J shed 0 bases, with 12 bases lying between them. Germline CDR1 reads GTSNPN; CDR2 reads SVGIG (reference sequence). The CDR3 here is CAWSLGRDSTDTQYF. In DNA, the CDR3 is TGTGCCTGGAGTCTAGGGCGGGACAGCACAGATACGCAGTATTTT.

J is TRBJ1-5 and V is TRBV12-3 or TRBV12-4; 10 nucleotides agree with TRBD1. This CDR3 region has 13 residues. J was trimmed by 9 bases and V by 6 bases; bases with no gene match: 5. CDR3 sequence: CASSRQGARPQHF. As DNA, the CDR3 is TGTGCCAGCAGCCGACAGGGGGCTCGGCCCCAGCATTTT.

The V gene is TRBV12-3 or TRBV12-4, the J gene TRBJ1-1; no clear D gene. The V gene lost 4 bases and the J gene lost 0 bases, with 9 bases spanning the gap. The CDR3 totals 14 residues. CDR3 nucleotide sequence: TGTGCCAGCAGTTCTACGAGAGTGAACACTGAAGCTTTCTTT. Translated, it gives CASSSTRVNTEAFF.

V usage is TRBV27 and J usage is TRBJ1-5; D may be TRBD1 (5 bases). The germline CDR1 and CDR2 sequences are MNHEY and SMNVEV (reference sequence). This CDR3 region has 14 residues. Trimming took off 6 bases at V and 5 bases at J, with 14 bases between the two ends. CDR3 DNA sequence: TGTGCCAGCAGGGGGCGGGGTGGGGATCAGCCCCAGCATTTT. Amino acid sequence: CASRGRGGDQPQHF.

The V gene is TRBV7-6, the J gene TRBJ2-7; D is ambiguous. The CDR3 has 13 amino acids. V lost 0 bases and J lost 5, with 8 bases in between. Germline-derived CDR1 and CDR2 are SGHVS and FNYEAQ. The CDR3 nucleotides read TGTGCCAGCAGCTTAGCGGGGAAGGACGAGCAGTACTTC. It is translated as CASSLAGKDEQYF.

This clonotype was found once. The V and J genes are TRBV3-1 and TRBJ2-7; TRBD1 might be the D (8 bases). Germline loops: CDR1 LGHDT, CDR2 YNNKEL (reference sequence). V lost 2 bases, J lost 4 bases, and 18 bases lay in between. This CDR3 is 16 amino acids long. The CDR3 spells CASSQRTGKRGYEQYF. The CDR3 DNA reads TGTGCCAGCAGCCAACGGACAGGGAAGCGGGGATACGAGCAGTACTTC.